The 15 T cell receptor beta chains listed next were all sequenced from one sample in a study of vaccination and CD4 T cells after COVID-19. Scientists ran DNA taken from cultured CD4+ T cells through the Oncomine TCR Beta short-read assay for sequencing. TCRdb passed the PCR reads through MiXCR, listing each CDR3 protein once. The sample shows 7,000 or so distinct CDR3 sequences, 74% of them seen only once. As for treatment: roughly 11-day PBMC culture with coronavirus spike peptide pools or control peptides (ViraFEST assay). The antigens for these receptors are not known. Sample: CD4+ T cells from blood, cultured in vitro. These receptors were collected from a human donor who had recovered from COVID-19.

The chain employs TRBV20-1 and TRBJ1-2; TRBD1 might be the D (5 bases). With 3 bases removed from V and 5 bases from J, the gap between germline ends came to 13 bases. This CDR3 region has 13 residues. Germline lookup yields CDR1 DFQATT and CDR2 SNEGSKA (reference sequence). The CDR3 nucleotides are TGCAGTGCTAGCGGGACGTTGGCGTATGGCTACACCTTC. Its translation is CSASGTLAYGYTF.

The chain links TRBV20-1 to TRBJ2-1; D call uncertain. This CDR3 is built from 14 residues. Trimming removed 2 bases from V and 12 bases from J, with 20 bases in between. Looked up from germline, CDR1 is DFQATT and CDR2 is SNEGSKA (reference sequence). For the CDR3, the DNA is TGCAGTGCTAGATTTACGGATACTGTCCATGGGCAGTTCTTC. Translation: CSARFTDTVHGQFF.

V gene TRBV10-3 combines with J gene TRBJ1-2; D not resolved. The V and J ends lost 7 bases and 4 bases respectively, with 13 bases between them. Germline lookup yields CDR1 ENHRY and CDR2 SYGVKD. CDR3 length: 13 amino acids. The DNA for the CDR3 is TGTGCCATCATGGGCCAGTTCAGCTATGGCTACACCTTC. It specifies CAIMGQFSYGYTF.

This sequence joins TRBV24-1 and TRBJ1-2, with D hard to call. CDR3 size: 12 residues. Per germline, CDR1 KGHDR and CDR2 SFDVKD. Trimming shortened V by 3 bases and J by 4 bases, and 5 bases separated the two germline ends. The CDR3 is CATSDRAYGYTF. CDR3 DNA: TGTGCCACCAGTGATAGGGCCTATGGCTACACCTTC.

V usage is TRBV20-1 and J usage is TRBJ2-7; D remains ambiguous. Germline V gene sequence: CDR1 DFQATT, CDR2 SNEGSKA (reference sequence). This CDR3 contains 14 residues. V was trimmed by 6 bases and J by 0 bases, leaving 15 bases between them. The CDR3 sequence is CSARRTGSSYEQYF. The CDR3 region has the DNA TGCAGTGCCCGGCGGACCGGTAGCTCCTACGAGCAGTACTTC.

The chain is built from TRBV7-2 and TRBJ1-2; D is undetermined. Germline CDR1 is SGHTA and CDR2 is FQGNSA. The CDR3 contains 14 residues. V was pared by 5 bases and J by 3 bases, with 13 bases between. The CDR3 nucleotides are TGTGCCAGCAGCCCCTGGTTAGGACACTATGGCTACACCTTC. As protein: CASSPWLGHYGYTF.

In DNA form, the CDR3 reads TGTGCCAGCAGTCCGTATGGGCCTACAGGTCCGGGTTATAGCAATCAGCCCCAGCATTTT. This sequence encodes CASSPYGPTGPGYSNQPQHF. The rearrangement uses TRBV27 and TRBJ1-5; the D gene is possibly TRBD1 (5 bases). Germline V CDR1 and CDR2: MNHEY, SMNVEV (reference sequence). The CDR3 consists of 20 residues. Trimming removed 5 bases from V and 0 bases from J, with 26 bases in between.

The rearrangement uses TRBV20-1 and TRBJ2-7; 7 bases are shared with TRBD2. The CDR3 contains 11 residues. With 7 bases clipped from V and 6 bases from J, the junction kept 6 bases outside the gene matches. CDR1 and CDR2 (germline): DFQATT, SNEGSKA (reference sequence). The CDR3 sequence is CSGDGRREQYF. Written as DNA, the CDR3 is TGCAGTGGGGACGGGAGGCGCGAGCAGTACTTC.

V is TRBV7-2 and J is TRBJ2-4; D is unresolved. Germline V gene data show CDR1 as SGHTA and CDR2 as FQGNSA. V dropped 5 bases and J dropped 1 base, with 15 bases sitting between them. The CDR3 loop spans 16 amino acids. CDR3 sequence: CASSLTGPLAKNIQYF. The DNA for the CDR3 is TGTGCCAGCAGCCTTACCGGGCCCCTCGCCAAAAACATTCAGTACTTC.

This chain joins TRBV6-1 and TRBJ2-7, with unresolved D. Trimming stripped 11 bases from V and 4 bases from J, with 15 bases between. The germline V gene encodes CDR1 MNHNS and CDR2 SASEGT. The length of the CDR3 is 12 residues. The CDR3 is CAATPGPYEQYF. CDR3 coding DNA: TGTGCCGCGACACCGGGTCCTTACGAGCAGTACTTC.

In its sample, this clonotype was seen once. This chain joins TRBV6-1 and TRBJ1-1; no definite D call. This CDR3 contains 15 residues. V lost 2 bases, J lost 1 base, and 11 bases lay in between. Germline values: CDR1 MNHNS, CDR2 SASEGT. The CDR3 sequence: CASSETNSPNTEAFF. The CDR3 nucleotides are TGTGCCAGCAGTGAAACCAACAGTCCGAACACTGAAGCTTTCTTT.

This chain connects TRBV7-9 to TRBJ2-5; TRBD1 might be the D (6 bases). CDR3 size: 16 residues. Trimming shortened V by 5 bases and J by 4 bases, and 20 bases separated the two germline ends. CDR1 and CDR2 (germline): SEHNR, FQNEAQ (reference sequence). For the CDR3, the DNA is TGTGCCAGCAGCCAAGGGGTTGCAGGGGTCGGAGAGACCCAGTACTTC. Protein sequence: CASSQGVAGVGETQYF.

The chain recombines TRBV27 with TRBJ1-5, with 8 bases aligning to TRBD1. The CDR3 is 15 residues long. The V gene's germline CDR1 is MNHEY and CDR2 SMNVEV (reference sequence). V lost 6 bases and J lost 0; bases outside the gene matches: 4. The CDR3 DNA reads TGTGCCAGCAGCCGGGACAGGTCTAGCAATCAGCCCCAGCATTTT. Translating gives CASSRDRSSNQPQHF.

The sample holds one count of this clonotype. The chain joins TRBV6-2 or TRBV6-3 to TRBJ2-1, with 8 bases aligning to TRBD2. CDR3 length: 13 amino acids. Trimming at V came to 6 bases and at J to 8 bases, leaving 6 bases not matched to a gene. Germline lookup yields CDR1 MNHEY and CDR2 SVGEGT. CDR3 sequence: CASRLAGTDEQFF. In DNA form, the CDR3 reads TGTGCCAGCAGGCTAGCGGGTACGGATGAGCAGTTCTTC.

The genes are TRBV28 and TRBJ1-5; D remains ambiguous. From germline, CDR1 is MDHEN and CDR2 SYDVKM. The CDR3 loop spans 14 amino acids. Trimming shortened V by 2 bases and J by 5 bases, and 10 bases separated the two germline ends. The CDR3 reads CASSLRGTDQPQHF. CDR3 sequence (DNA): TGTGCCAGCAGTTTAAGAGGTACCGATCAGCCCCAGCATTTT.